These 31 T cell receptor beta chains share one sample of origin, sequenced in a study of identical twins. A single record per CDR3 protein comes from TCRdb applying MiXCR to the 5' RACE reads. In the table there are 450,000 or so distinct CDR3 sequences, 24% of which are singletons. In addition, the sample was reused for a study of T cells expressing NK-cell markers.

Sample: CD4+ T cells sorted from blood. The source of these receptors is a woman aged 18-30 years in good health.

CDR3 in amino acids: CASSVGAGPASTDTQYF. The CDR3 region has the DNA TGTGCCAGCAGCGTAGGCGCGGGACCCGCCAGCACAGATACGCAGTATTTT. The gene calls are TRBV9 and TRBJ2-3, with D tentatively TRBD2 (6 bases). The CDR3 spans 17 residues. The germline gives CDR1 SGDLS, CDR2 YYNGEE. The V and J ends lost 0 bases and 0 bases respectively, with 14 bases between them.

A few counts support this clonotype. Here the CDR3 DNA reads TGCGCCAGCAGCTTCTTCCAGGAGGGGACAGATACGCAGTATTTT. This gives the protein CASSFFQEGTDTQYF. This rearrangement joins TRBV5-1 to TRBJ2-3, with D perhaps matching TRBD2 (6 bases). Deletions cut 2 bases from V and 3 bases from J, with 13 bases between. This CDR3 contains 15 residues. Germline CDR1 SGHRS, CDR2 YFSETQ.

The table lists this clonotype with a few counts. The chain couples TRBV4-3 to TRBJ1-1; TRBD1 might be the D (6 bases). The ends were cut back, 1 base at V and 1 base at J, with 13 bases in the middle. Germline lookup yields CDR1 LGHNA and CDR2 YSLEER. There are 16 residues in the CDR3. CDR3 in amino acids: CASSQVGGDKNTEAFF. The CDR3, as DNA: TGCGCCAGCAGCCAAGTTGGGGGCGATAAGAACACTGAAGCTTTCTTT.

The rearrangement links TRBV9 to TRBJ2-7; D ambiguous. V was cut by 6 bases and J by 8 bases, with 12 bases left in between. The CDR3 runs to 11 residues. The germline V gene has CDR1 SGDLS and CDR2 YYNGEE. CDR3: CASTSFPQQYF. In nucleotides, the CDR3 is TGTGCCAGCACCTCGTTTCCCCAGCAGTACTTC.

This clonotype was picked up a small number of times. The chain couples TRBV20-1 to TRBJ1-5; D unclear. The germline V and J ends were trimmed by 2 bases and 7 bases, with 9 bases remaining between them. The CDR3 has 12 amino acids. CDR1 DFQATT and CDR2 SNEGSKA come from the germline V gene (reference sequence). Written as DNA, the CDR3 is TGCAGTGCTAGACCGGGCGACCAGCCCCAGCATTTT. Translating gives CSARPGDQPQHF.

This clonotype was detected a few times. DNA for the CDR3: TGCAGTGCCTCGGCCGGGAGTCGTGGCACTGAAGCTTTCTTT. Protein product: CSASAGSRGTEAFF. The V gene is TRBV20-1, the J gene TRBJ1-1; unclear D gene. The CDR3 loop spans 14 amino acids. V gave up 6 bases and J gave up 4 bases, with 18 bases separating them. Germline loops: CDR1 DFQATT, CDR2 SNEGSKA (reference sequence).

The rearrangement links TRBV5-5 to TRBJ2-2; D is perhaps TRBD1 (6 bases). Germline V gene sequence: CDR1 SGHKS, CDR2 YYEKEE (reference sequence). Trimming stripped 2 bases from V and 4 bases from J, with 15 bases between. CDR3 length equals 16 residues. As DNA, the CDR3 is TGTGCCAGCAGCTTTAGGCAGGGGCTTTTCACCGGGGAGCTGTTTTTT. Amino acid sequence: CASSFRQGLFTGELFF.

The V gene is TRBV15, the J gene TRBJ2-7; 7 bases match TRBD2. The CDR3 extends over 15 amino acids. V was pared by 3 bases and J by 3 bases, with 8 bases of the junction left unmatched. Per the germline V gene, CDR1 is LNHNV and CDR2 is YYDKDF (reference sequence). The CDR3 reads CATSRSLAGLYEQYF. CDR3 nucleotide sequence: TGTGCCACCAGCAGGTCATTAGCGGGCCTCTACGAGCAGTACTTC.

V is TRBV5-1 and J is TRBJ2-7; D ambiguous. From germline, CDR1 is SGHRS and CDR2 YFSETQ. Trimming stripped 7 bases from V and 6 bases from J, with 14 bases between. The CDR3 consists of 12 residues. The CDR3 sequence: CASGGPGGEQYF. The CDR3 nucleotides are TGCGCCAGCGGCGGCCCCGGCGGCGAGCAGTACTTC. Full variable domain (outside the CDR3, taken from reference TRBV5-1 and TRBJ2-7): KAGVTQTPRYLIKTRGQQVTLSCSPISGHRSVSWYQQTPGQGLQFLFEYFSETQRNKGNFPGRFSGRQFSNSRSEMNVSTLELGDSALYLCASGGPGGEQYFGPGTRLTVT.

A few counts support this clonotype. The rearrangement joins TRBV12-3 or TRBV12-4 to TRBJ1-2; D remains ambiguous. This CDR3 has 12 residues. V shed 5 bases and J shed 5 bases, with 9 bases lying between them. This CDR3 is CASSQMEYGYTF. CDR3 DNA: TGTGCCAGCAGTCAGATGGAGTATGGCTACACCTTC.

This clonotype was seen a handful of times. This chain joins TRBV9 and TRBJ1-5; TRBD1 aligns across 8 bases. This CDR3 is 15 amino acids long. Trimming at V came to 4 bases and at J to 6 bases, leaving 9 bases not matched to a gene. Germline-derived CDR1 and CDR2 are SGDLS and YYNGEE. The CDR3 DNA is TGTGCCAGCAGCCAGAGGGGGGACAGGCTTCAGCCCCAGCATTTT. Translation: CASSQRGDRLQPQHF.

There are many counts of this clonotype. V and J are TRBV6-5 and TRBJ2-5; D is unclear. CDR1 is MNHEY, CDR2 SVGAGI, per germline. V gave up 0 bases and J gave up 3 bases, with 8 bases separating them. This CDR3 spans 14 amino acids. The CDR3 region has the DNA TGTGCCAGCAGTTACTCAGGCAGCAAAGAGACCCAGTACTTC. Its protein product is CASSYSGSKETQYF.

The table lists this clonotype with a few counts. This chain connects TRBV20-1 to TRBJ2-1; 8 nucleotides line up with TRBD1. The CDR3 is 15 residues long. Germline V lookup: CDR1 DFQATT, CDR2 SNEGSKA (reference sequence). The V and J ends lost 5 bases and 7 bases, in that order; junction bases with no gene match: 13. The CDR3 coding sequence is TGCAGTGCTCGATTCGCCGGGACAGGAGCTAATGAGCAGTTCTTC. This gives the protein CSARFAGTGANEQFF.

The chain uses TRBV10-3 and TRBJ2-7; D tentatively fits TRBD1 or TRBD2 (5 bases each). Deletions cut 6 bases from V and 2 bases from J, with 11 bases between. The CDR3 loop spans 13 amino acids. Per the germline V gene, CDR1 is ENHRY and CDR2 is SYGVKD. The CDR3 nucleotides read TGTGCCATCAGGGGACGGATTACCTACGAGCAGTACTTC. This translates into CAIRGRITYEQYF.

The chain couples TRBV7-2 to TRBJ1-2, with D possibly being TRBD1 (5 bases). CDR1 SGHTA and CDR2 FQGNSA come from the germline V gene. Between the trimmed V and J ends, which lost 5 bases and 6 bases, there was a span of 13 bases. This CDR3 is 13 amino acids long. The CDR3 protein is CASSRQFDDGYTF. The CDR3 region has the DNA TGTGCCAGCAGCAGACAGTTCGACGATGGCTACACCTTC.

V usage is TRBV7-9 and J usage is TRBJ2-2; maybe TRBD2 (5 bases). Trimming took 5 bases from V and 5 from J, leaving 12 bases between them. There are 14 residues in the CDR3. Germline values: CDR1 SEHNR, CDR2 FQNEAQ (reference sequence). The CDR3 bases are TGTGCCAGCAGCGCAGCGGTTTGGACCGGGGAGCTGTTTTTT. Residues: CASSAAVWTGELFF.

The rearrangement uses TRBV11-3 and TRBJ2-7; possibly TRBD2 for D (7 bases). This CDR3 is 16 amino acids long. V gave up 4 bases and J gave up 0 bases, with 16 bases separating them. The germline V gene has CDR1 SGHNT and CDR2 YENEEA. The CDR3 DNA follows: TGTGCCAGCAGCTATGGGCGGGGGCCTTCCTCCTACGAGCAGTACTTC. Its translation is CASSYGRGPSSYEQYF.

This clonotype has ten or more counts. The germline gene is not matched at one end of the junction; a read error may be the cause. The chain carries TRBV5-1 and TRBJ2-2; TRBD2 agrees at 12 bases. This CDR3 spans 16 amino acids. Per the germline V gene, CDR1 is SGHRS and CDR2 is YFSETQ. The CDR3 loop reads CASSARTSGNIGELFF. Written as DNA, the CDR3 is TGCGCCAGCAGCGCGCGGACTAGCGGGAACATCGGGGAGCTGTTTTTT.

There are a few counts of this clonotype. A read error may account for a junction end that differs from germline. The rearrangement uses TRBV7-9 and TRBJ2-5, with unresolved D. The CDR3 runs 11 residues. Germline-derived CDR1 and CDR2 are SEHNR and FQNEAQ (reference sequence). The CDR3 is CASSLATEEEF. The CDR3, as DNA: TGTGCCAGCAGCTTAGCTACAGAGGAAGAATTC. Variable domain in full (rest from reference TRBV7-9 and TRBJ2-5): DTGVSQNPRHKITKRGQNVTFRCDPISEHNRLYWYRQTLGQGPEFLTYFQNEAQLEKSRLLSDRFSAERPKGSFSTLEIQRTEQGDSAMYLCASSLATEEEFGPGTRLLVL.

V gene TRBV5-1 combines with J gene TRBJ2-1, with 13 bases fitting TRBD2. This CDR3 has 18 amino acids. Germline lookup yields CDR1 SGHRS and CDR2 YFSETQ. With V trimmed by 3 bases and J by 4 bases, 10 bases remained unmatched. The CDR3 coding sequence is TGCGCCAGCAGCTCAGGACTAGCGGGAGCGACTTGGTACAATGAGCAGTTCTTC. The encoded protein is CASSSGLAGATWYNEQFF.

The chain has TRBV27 and TRBJ1-5; D remains ambiguous. The V gene lost 10 bases and the J gene lost 5 bases, with 3 bases spanning the gap. Germline lookup yields CDR1 MNHEY and CDR2 SMNVEV (reference sequence). The CDR3 length is 9 residues. CDR3 region: CATHQPQHF. The CDR3 bases are TGTGCCACCCATCAGCCCCAGCATTTT.

The chain is built from TRBV12-3 or TRBV12-4 and TRBJ2-1; 12 bases match TRBD2. The V segment lost 4 bases and the J segment 9 bases; nucleotides outside the gene matches: 16. The CDR3 is made up of 18 amino acids. The CDR3 nucleotides read TGTGCCAGCAGTTCATCCCGATTGTCTAGCGGGGGGGCCCGTGAGCAGTTCTTC. Translating it yields CASSSSRLSSGGAREQFF.

Only a few counts were recorded for this clonotype. The chain joins TRBV6-5 to TRBJ2-1; the D gene could be TRBD1 or TRBD2 (7 bases each). Germline-derived CDR1 and CDR2 are MNHEY and SVGAGI. The CDR3 runs 15 residues. Trimming pared 2 bases from V and 9 bases from J, leaving 17 bases between. CDR3 nucleotides: TGTGCCAGCAGTTACCGGCAGGGGGGGCATGGTGAGCAGTTCTTC. Translation: CASSYRQGGHGEQFF.

This chain connects TRBV3-1 to TRBJ1-5, with D uncertain. The CDR3 runs 13 residues. V lost 3 bases, J lost 5 bases, and 8 bases lay in between. Germline CDR1 is LGHDT and CDR2 is YNNKEL (reference sequence). The CDR3 DNA reads as TGTGCCAGCAGCCAGCAGGCCGATCAGCCCCAGCATTTT. Encoded protein: CASSQQADQPQHF.

This chain connects TRBV5-6 to TRBJ2-1; a weak D match, TRBD2 (7 bases). The CDR3 has 15 amino acids. The V gene lost 9 bases and the J gene lost 8 bases, with 24 bases spanning the gap. Germline lookup yields CDR1 SGHDT and CDR2 YYEEEE. The CDR3 region has the DNA TGTGCCACGCTCTGGAGGGGGGGCCCGCTCGATGAGCAGTTCTTC. Its translation is CATLWRGGPLDEQFF.

On this clonotype: Germline and junction disagree at one end, which may indicate a read error. The chain recombines TRBV30 with TRBJ1-2, with unresolved D. The CDR3 is made up of 11 amino acids. The germline CDR1 and CDR2 sequences are GTSNPN and SVGIG (reference sequence). The CDR3 DNA reads as TGTGCCTGGAGTGTACTACTGAACCCGGCCTTC. Translation gives CAWSVLLNPAF.

This clonotype occurred many times. As DNA, the CDR3 is TGCGCCAGCAGCGTGGGACCTCAGCTGAACACTGAAGCTTTCTTT. This translates into CASSVGPQLNTEAFF. The chain carries TRBV5-1 and TRBJ1-1; perhaps TRBD1 as D (5 bases). Between the trimmed V and J ends, which lost 4 bases and 0 bases, there was a span of 13 bases. The CDR3 runs 15 residues. Germline V gene data show CDR1 as SGHRS and CDR2 as YFSETQ.

There are many counts of this clonotype. This chain links TRBV6-2 or TRBV6-3 with TRBJ2-7; D not certain. Germline V gene lookup returns CDR1 MNHEY and CDR2 SVGEGT. Trimming pared 0 bases from V and 1 base from J, leaving 4 bases between. This CDR3 is 13 amino acids long. The CDR3 reads CASSYSGSYEQYF. The CDR3 nucleotides are TGTGCCAGCAGTTACTCCGGTTCCTACGAGCAGTACTTC.

This clonotype appeared a single time. This rearrangement joins TRBV3-1 to TRBJ1-3; 10 positions agree with TRBD1. The V gene end was trimmed by 0 bases and the J gene end by 3 bases; junction bases not matched to a gene: 2. This CDR3 comprises 16 residues. Germline V gives CDR1 LGHDT, CDR2 YNNKEL (reference sequence). CDR3 sequence: CASSQDWDRGGNTIYF. The CDR3 DNA reads TGTGCCAGCAGCCAAGATTGGGACAGGGGTGGAAACACCATATATTTT.

The CDR3 DNA reads TGCGCCAGCAGCTTGGAAGGTAGTGTTAGGACAGATACGCAGTATTTT. Encoded protein: CASSLEGSVRTDTQYF. V and J are TRBV5-1 and TRBJ2-3, with D unresolved. V shed 0 bases and J shed 3 bases, with 14 bases lying between them. CDR3 length: 16 amino acids. Per the germline V gene, CDR1 is SGHRS and CDR2 is YFSETQ.

The V and J genes are TRBV6-2 or TRBV6-3 and TRBJ2-5; 8 nucleotides align to TRBD2. Germline CDR1 and CDR2: MNHEY and SVGEGT. V lost 8 bases to trimming and J lost 13 bases; unmatched junction nucleotides: 12. This CDR3 region has 12 residues. CDR3 DNA sequence: TGTGCCAGCCGCCCCCCGGGAGGGGTGGGGTACTTC. This sequence encodes CASRPPGGVGYF.